The 24 T cell receptor beta chains below come from one sample, sequenced in a study of T cell responses to AZD1222 COVID-19 vaccine. Profiled with immunoSEQ multiplex PCR; TCRdb holds only in-frame clones, not every one. In the table there are some 150,000 clones, about 81% of which are singletons. This sample comprised peripheral blood, obtained on day 0 of MenACWY control vaccination. These TCRs come from an adult in good health.

This chain uses TRBV12-5 with TRBJ1-2; D might be TRBD1 (6 bases). CDR3 size: 19 residues. Trimming pared 3 bases from V and 1 base from J, leaving 24 bases between. Germline CDR1 reads LGHNT; CDR2 reads FRNRAP. Here the CDR3 DNA reads TGTGCTAGTGGTTTTTTTGGGGGGGCCCGCGGCCCAATTAACTATGGCTACACCTTC. Residues: CASGFFGGARGPINYGYTF.

The genes are TRBV11-2 and TRBJ2-5, with no clear D. The CDR3 is 15 amino acids. The V and J ends lost 3 bases and 1 base respectively, with 12 bases between them. Germline V lookup: CDR1 SGHAT, CDR2 FQNNGV. CDR3 nucleotides: TGTGCCAGCAGCTTTGTCGCGCCACCCCAAGAGACCCAGTACTTC. Protein: CASSFVAPPQETQYF.

The chain combines TRBV3-1 (or the pseudogene TRBV3-2) with TRBJ1-1, with a weak D call TRBD1 (6 bases). Per the germline V gene, CDR1 is LGHDT and CDR2 is YNNKEL (reference sequence). Trimming took 4 bases from V and 5 from J, leaving 14 bases between them. CDR3 length: 14 residues. The CDR3 DNA is TGTGCCAGCAGCCTAGGGCGGGGGCAAACTGAAGCTTTCTTT. This gives the protein CASSLGRGQTEAFF.

CDR3 residues: CASSGYSEETQYF. CDR3 coding DNA: TGTGCCAGCAGTGGCTACTCAGAAGAGACCCAGTACTTC. This chain connects TRBV2 to TRBJ2-5; D not resolved. The V gene's germline CDR1 is SNHLY and CDR2 FYNNEI. V was clipped by 4 bases and J by 3 bases, with 9 bases between them. This CDR3 region has 13 residues. Full variable domain (rest looked up from reference TRBV2 and TRBJ2-5): EPEVTQTPSHQVTQMGQEVILRCVPISNHLYFYWYRQILGQKVEFLVSFYNNEISEKSEIFDDQFSVERPDGSNFTLKIRSTKLEDSAMYFCASSGYSEETQYFGPGTRLLVL.

The V and J genes are TRBV6-5 and TRBJ1-1; TRBD1 matches 7 bases. Germline V gene data show CDR1 as MNHEY and CDR2 as SVGAGI. This CDR3 has 16 amino acids. Trimming took 2 bases from V and 3 from J; bases not matched to a gene: 9. CDR3 in DNA: TGTGCCAGCAGTTACGGTCAGGGGGGGGTTGACACTGAAGCTTTCTTT. Amino acid sequence: CASSYGQGGVDTEAFF.

The chain carries TRBV5-6 and TRBJ1-4; 8 bases fit TRBD1. V lost 2 bases to trimming and J lost 7 bases; unmatched junction nucleotides: 4. The CDR3 extends over 14 amino acids. Germline CDR1 reads SGHDT; CDR2 reads YYEEEE. The CDR3: CASSFRGLVEKLFF. Here the CDR3 DNA reads TGTGCCAGCAGCTTCAGGGGGCTAGTTGAAAAACTGTTTTTT.

V is TRBV5-1 and J is TRBJ2-1; D gene ambiguous. This CDR3 spans 13 amino acids. CDR1 is SGHRS, CDR2 YFSETQ, per germline. Deletions cut 0 bases from V and 8 bases from J, with 9 bases between. CDR3 region: CASSLDGSDEQFF. CDR3 in DNA: TGCGCCAGCAGCTTGGACGGCTCGGATGAGCAGTTCTTC.

The chain joins TRBV24-1 to TRBJ1-1; D gene ambiguous. V shed 4 bases and J shed 10 bases, with 18 bases lying between them. Germline CDR1 reads KGHDR; CDR2 reads SFDVKD. CDR3 length: 14 amino acids. The CDR3 reads CATSDRDRSEAAFF. CDR3 nucleotide sequence: TGTGCCACCAGTGACCGAGACCGGTCCGAAGCAGCTTTCTTT.

This clone has more than one count but fewer than ten. V is TRBV2 and J is TRBJ1-6; weak D call: TRBD1 (5 bases). Germline lookup yields CDR1 SNHLY and CDR2 FYNNEI. V lost 9 bases to trimming and J lost 7 bases, with 16 bases between them. CDR3 length: 14 residues. Here the CDR3 reads CASSQGRGNSPLHF. CDR3 bases: TGTGCCAGTAGCCAGGGACGGGGGAATTCACCCCTCCACTTT.

The rearrangement uses TRBV6-4 and TRBJ2-2; the D gene is possibly TRBD2 (6 bases). The CDR3 extends over 15 amino acids. With 6 bases removed from V and 2 bases from J, the gap between germline ends came to 13 bases. Looked up from germline, CDR1 is MRHNA and CDR2 is SNTAGT. CDR3 nucleotide sequence: TGTGCCAGCAGCCCGCGGGACTCTAACACCGGGGAGCTGTTTTTT. Protein product: CASSPRDSNTGELFF.

The chain couples TRBV20-1 to TRBJ2-3, with D possibly TRBD1 on 6 matching bases. The CDR3 has 11 residues. Trimming pared 8 bases from V and 7 bases from J, leaving 13 bases between. Germline loops: CDR1 DFQATT, CDR2 SNEGSKA (reference sequence). CDR3 amino acids: CSSDRGNTQYF. As DNA, the CDR3 is TGCAGTTCGGATAGGGGGAATACGCAGTATTTT.

This clone appeared once. The rearrangement links TRBV6-5 to TRBJ1-1; D gene ambiguous. This CDR3 is 13 amino acids long. CDR1 is MNHEY, CDR2 SVGAGI, per germline. Trimming took off 0 bases at V and 3 bases at J, with 5 bases between the two ends. CDR3 sequence reads: CASSYSRDTEAFF. CDR3 DNA: TGTGCCAGCAGTTACTCAAGGGACACTGAAGCTTTCTTT.

The chain links TRBV12-5 to TRBJ2-3, with 12 bases matching TRBD2. The CDR3 is 17 amino acids. V gave up 1 base and J gave up 2 bases; unmatched junction bases: 4. From germline, CDR1 is LGHNT and CDR2 FRNRAP. CDR3 nucleotides: TGTGCTAGTGGTTTGGCCACTAGCGGGGGGACCACAGATACGCAGTATTTT. Its translation: CASGLATSGGTTDTQYF.

This sequence joins TRBV28 and TRBJ1-6, with 8 bases aligning to TRBD1. Germline CDR1 is MDHEN and CDR2 is SYDVKM. This CDR3 spans 16 amino acids. V lost 5 bases, J lost 13 bases, and 16 bases stayed unmatched. The CDR3 sequence is CASSLPGQGRRKPLHF. The CDR3 bases are TGTGCCAGCAGTCTACCCGGACAGGGACGAAGGAAGCCCCTCCACTTT.

This clone was seen once. The chain couples TRBV5-5 to TRBJ2-2, with 7 bases aligning to TRBD1. V dropped 4 bases and J dropped 5; count of bases not matched to a gene: 14. This CDR3 contains 17 residues. Germline V gene sequence: CDR1 SGHKS, CDR2 YYEKEE (reference sequence). The chain's CDR3 is CASSMSPTGWGTGELFF. CDR3 bases: TGTGCCAGCAGCATGAGTCCGACAGGGTGGGGAACCGGGGAGCTGTTTTTT.

The V call is TRBV18, the J call TRBJ1-5; D gene ambiguous. The length of the CDR3 is 12 residues. Trimming pared 4 bases from V and 4 bases from J, leaving 5 bases between. CDR1 is KGHSH, CDR2 LQKENI, per germline. CDR3 in DNA: TGTGCCAGCTCACTGGGAAATCAGCCCCAGCATTTT. The encoded protein is CASSLGNQPQHF.

V is TRBV10-2 and J is TRBJ1-2, with D possibly being TRBD1 (6 bases). From germline, CDR1 is WSHSY and CDR2 SAAADI. Trimming left V 0 bases short and J 0 bases short, with 14 bases between. The CDR3 extends over 17 amino acids. The DNA of the CDR3 is TGCGCCAGCAGTGAGTCCCCTCAGGGGAAAGCTAACTATGGCTACACCTTC. It encodes CASSESPQGKANYGYTF.

This CDR3 reads CASSLGADYGYTF. The CDR3 region has the DNA TGTGCCAGCAGCTTAGGGGCTGACTATGGCTACACCTTC. The rearrangement joins TRBV13 to TRBJ1-2; D not certain. CDR3 size: 13 residues. The germline V and J ends were trimmed by 0 bases and 3 bases, with 5 bases remaining between them. Germline V CDR1 and CDR2: PRHDT, FYEKMQ (reference sequence).

The CDR3 protein is CASSLVGQDYGYTF. The CDR3 region has the DNA TGCGCCAGCAGCTTGGTAGGACAGGACTATGGCTACACCTTC. V and J are TRBV5-1 and TRBJ1-2, with 7 bases that match TRBD1. The CDR3 is 14 amino acids. The germline gives CDR1 SGHRS, CDR2 YFSETQ. V was clipped by 0 bases and J by 3 bases; unmatched bases: 2.

In this sample, this clone turned up once. The genes are TRBV7-3 and TRBJ2-3; perhaps TRBD1 as D (7 bases). The germline V gene encodes CDR1 SGHTA and CDR2 FQGTGA. Trimming removed 2 bases from V and 7 bases from J, with 19 bases in between. The CDR3 totals 16 residues. This CDR3 reads CASSLAGGGNIYTQYF. CDR3 sequence (DNA): TGTGCCAGCAGCTTAGCAGGAGGGGGCAATATTTATACGCAGTATTTT.

The chain joins TRBV6-4 to TRBJ1-2; D is unresolved. Trimming stripped 0 bases from V and 4 bases from J, with 6 bases between. Germline V gene data show CDR1 as MRHNA and CDR2 as SNTAGT. The CDR3 runs to 13 residues. CDR3 region: CASSDSGSYGYTF. The DNA of the CDR3 is TGTGCCAGCAGTGACTCAGGGTCCTATGGCTACACCTTC.

This clone was picked up one time. V gene TRBV6-5 combines with J gene TRBJ1-4, with 7 nucleotides matching TRBD1. The CDR3 has 15 amino acids. The trim removed 5 bases at V and 7 bases at J, leaving 10 bases unmatched. Looked up from germline, CDR1 is MNHEY and CDR2 is SVGAGI. The CDR3 reads CASSPRGQASEKLFF. The DNA of the CDR3 is TGTGCCAGCAGTCCGAGAGGACAGGCCTCTGAAAAACTGTTTTTT.

J is TRBJ2-2 and V is TRBV5-4; 7 positions match TRBD1. This CDR3 contains 16 residues. Germline CDR1 SGHNT, CDR2 YYREEE (reference sequence). Trimming cost V 1 base and J 2 bases; bases outside gene matches: 5. The CDR3: CASSLPTGENTGELFF. The CDR3, as DNA: TGTGCCAGCAGCTTGCCCACAGGGGAAAACACCGGGGAGCTGTTTTTT.

The V call is TRBV6-2 or TRBV6-3, the J call TRBJ2-7; 11 bases line up with TRBD1. The ends lost 4 bases at V and 5 bases at J; junction bases unmatched: 10. Germline CDR1 reads MNHEY; CDR2 reads SVGEGT. The CDR3 has 16 residues. CDR3 protein: CASSFHGQGAIDEQYF. CDR3 in DNA: TGTGCCAGCAGTTTCCATGGACAGGGGGCTATCGACGAGCAGTACTTC.